This T cell receptor beta chain stems from a study of control samples from healthy donors and cancer patients. The CDR3 extends over 15 amino acids. Germline CDR1 and CDR2: SGHRS and YFSETQ. The V end was cut by 4 bases, the J end by 0 bases, with 13 bases between. Some clones are missing from TCRdb's copy, which holds only in-frame ones; the method was immunoSEQ multiplex PCR. The sample carries around 43,000 clones, 80% to 95% recorded once. The chain couples TRBV5-1 to TRBJ1-2; D may be TRBD1 (5 bases). Sequenced material: blood. The clonotype originates from a woman in her forties or fifties in good health. This chain's CDR3 is CASSEDGAANYGYTF. The CDR3, as DNA: TGCGCCAGCAGCGAGGATGGGGCGGCTAACTATGGCTACACCTTC.